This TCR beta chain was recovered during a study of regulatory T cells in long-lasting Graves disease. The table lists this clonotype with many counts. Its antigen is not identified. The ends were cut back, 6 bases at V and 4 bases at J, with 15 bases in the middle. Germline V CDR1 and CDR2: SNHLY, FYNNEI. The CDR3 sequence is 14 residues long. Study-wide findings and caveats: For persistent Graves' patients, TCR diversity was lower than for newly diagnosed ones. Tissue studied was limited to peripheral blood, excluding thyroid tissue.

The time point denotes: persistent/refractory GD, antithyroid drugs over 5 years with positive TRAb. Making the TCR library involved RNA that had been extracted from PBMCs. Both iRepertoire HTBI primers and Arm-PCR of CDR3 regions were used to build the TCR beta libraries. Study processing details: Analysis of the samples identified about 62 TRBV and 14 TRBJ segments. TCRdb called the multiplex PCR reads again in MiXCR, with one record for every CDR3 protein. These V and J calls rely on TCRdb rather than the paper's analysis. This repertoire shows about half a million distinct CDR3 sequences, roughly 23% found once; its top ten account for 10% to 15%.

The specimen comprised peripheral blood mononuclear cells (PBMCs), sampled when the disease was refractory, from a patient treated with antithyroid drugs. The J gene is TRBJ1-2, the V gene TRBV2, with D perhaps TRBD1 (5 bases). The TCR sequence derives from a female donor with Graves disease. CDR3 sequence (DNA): TGTGCCAGCAGAGACCAGACAGACGCCTATGGCTACACCTTC. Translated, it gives CASRDQTDAYGYTF.